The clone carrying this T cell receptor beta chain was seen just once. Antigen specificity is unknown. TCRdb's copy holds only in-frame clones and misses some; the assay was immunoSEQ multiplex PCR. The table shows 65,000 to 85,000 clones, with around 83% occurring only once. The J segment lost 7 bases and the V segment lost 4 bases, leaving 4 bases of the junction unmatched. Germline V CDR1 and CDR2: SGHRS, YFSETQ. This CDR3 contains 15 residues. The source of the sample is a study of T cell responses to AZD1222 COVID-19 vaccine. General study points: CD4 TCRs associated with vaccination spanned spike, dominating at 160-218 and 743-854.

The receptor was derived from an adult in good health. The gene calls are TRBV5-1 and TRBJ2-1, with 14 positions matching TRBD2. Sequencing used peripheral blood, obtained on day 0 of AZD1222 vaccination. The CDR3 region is CASSTGLAGGNEQFF. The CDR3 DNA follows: TGCGCCAGCAGCACCGGACTAGCGGGGGGAAATGAGCAGTTCTTC.